Here is one T cell receptor beta chain with its context. No antigen is known for it. The data originate from a study of T cells in localized non-small cell lung cancer. Study-wide results and caveats: Uninvolved adjacent lung showed the highest T cell clonality, exceeding tumor. Because researchers sequenced only one region of the tumor, heterogeneity is still possible. Of the top 100 tumor clones, median around 50 were in adjacent lung, 25 to 35 among its top 100.

Trimming took 8 bases from V and 4 from J; bases not matched to a gene: 11. The length of the CDR3 is 15 residues. CDR1 MNHEY and CDR2 SMNVEV come from the germline V gene (reference sequence). This table comes from immunoSEQ multiplex PCR, and its TCRdb copy is limited to in-frame clones, with some not included. In the table there are roughly 70,000 clones, roughly 90% of which are singletons. The specimen was peripheral blood, collected before any cancer treatment. This clonotype was sampled from a male donor aged 60 or over with stage III squamous cell lung carcinoma. The chain combines TRBV27 with TRBJ2-3, with TRBD1 matching 8 bases. CDR3: CASGYPTGASDTQYF. DNA of the CDR3: TGTGCCAGCGGATATCCGACAGGGGCGTCAGATACGCAGTATTTT.